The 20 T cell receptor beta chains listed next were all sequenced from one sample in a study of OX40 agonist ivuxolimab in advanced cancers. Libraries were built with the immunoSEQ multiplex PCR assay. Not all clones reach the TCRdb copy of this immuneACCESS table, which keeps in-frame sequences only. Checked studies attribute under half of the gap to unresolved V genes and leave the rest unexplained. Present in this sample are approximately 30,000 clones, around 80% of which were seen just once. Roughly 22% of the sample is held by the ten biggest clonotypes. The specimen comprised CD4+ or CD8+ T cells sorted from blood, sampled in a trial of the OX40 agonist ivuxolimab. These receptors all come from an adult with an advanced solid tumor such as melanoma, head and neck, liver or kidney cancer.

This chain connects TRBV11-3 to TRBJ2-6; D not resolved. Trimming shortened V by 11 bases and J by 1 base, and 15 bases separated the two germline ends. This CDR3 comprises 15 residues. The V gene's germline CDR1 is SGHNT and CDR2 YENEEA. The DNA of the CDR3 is TGTGCCTTTACCCCCGAAAGGTCTGGGGCCAACGTCCTGACTTTC. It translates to CAFTPERSGANVLTF.

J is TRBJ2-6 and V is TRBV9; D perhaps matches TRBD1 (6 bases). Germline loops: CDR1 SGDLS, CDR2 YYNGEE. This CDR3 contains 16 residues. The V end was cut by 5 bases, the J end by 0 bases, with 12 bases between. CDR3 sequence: CASRQGQSSGANVLTF. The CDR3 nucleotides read TGTGCCAGCAGACAGGGCCAAAGCTCTGGGGCCAACGTCCTGACTTTC.

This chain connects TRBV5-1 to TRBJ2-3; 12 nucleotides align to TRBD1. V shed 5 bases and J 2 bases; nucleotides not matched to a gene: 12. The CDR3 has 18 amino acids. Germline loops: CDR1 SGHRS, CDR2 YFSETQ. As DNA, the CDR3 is TGCGCCAGCAGAACCGGGACAGGGGGCAATTATAACACAGATACGCAGTATTTT. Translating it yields CASRTGTGGNYNTDTQYF.

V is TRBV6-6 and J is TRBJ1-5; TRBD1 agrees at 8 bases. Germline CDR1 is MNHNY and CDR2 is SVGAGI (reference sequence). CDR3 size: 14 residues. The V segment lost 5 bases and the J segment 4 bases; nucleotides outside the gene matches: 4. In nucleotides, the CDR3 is TGTGCCAGCAGTACCTGGACAGGGAATCAGCCCCAGCATTTT. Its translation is CASSTWTGNQPQHF.

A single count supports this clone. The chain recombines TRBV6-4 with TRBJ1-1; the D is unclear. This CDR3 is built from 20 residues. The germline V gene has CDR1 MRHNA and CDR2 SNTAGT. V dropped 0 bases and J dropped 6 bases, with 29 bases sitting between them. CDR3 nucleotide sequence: TGTGCCAGCAGTGACTCGTTCCCTCCCTCTGGCCGTCGGCCGAATCCTGAAGCTTTCTTT. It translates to CASSDSFPPSGRRPNPEAFF.

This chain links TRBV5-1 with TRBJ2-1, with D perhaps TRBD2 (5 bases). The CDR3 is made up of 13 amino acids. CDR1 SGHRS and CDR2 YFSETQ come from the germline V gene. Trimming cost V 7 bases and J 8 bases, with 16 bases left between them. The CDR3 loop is CASGPTRVDEQFF. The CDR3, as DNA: TGCGCCAGCGGCCCCACGAGGGTTGATGAGCAGTTCTTC.

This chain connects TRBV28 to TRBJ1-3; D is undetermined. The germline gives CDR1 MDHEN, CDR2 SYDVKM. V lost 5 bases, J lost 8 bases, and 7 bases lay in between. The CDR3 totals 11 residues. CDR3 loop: CASSTRDTIYF. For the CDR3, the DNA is TGTGCCAGCAGTACCCGAGACACCATATATTTT.

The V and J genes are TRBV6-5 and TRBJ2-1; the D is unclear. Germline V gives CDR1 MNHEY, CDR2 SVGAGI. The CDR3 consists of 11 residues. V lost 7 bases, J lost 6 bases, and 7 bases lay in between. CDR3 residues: CASTFGNEQFF. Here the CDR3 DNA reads TGTGCCAGCACCTTTGGCAATGAGCAGTTCTTC.

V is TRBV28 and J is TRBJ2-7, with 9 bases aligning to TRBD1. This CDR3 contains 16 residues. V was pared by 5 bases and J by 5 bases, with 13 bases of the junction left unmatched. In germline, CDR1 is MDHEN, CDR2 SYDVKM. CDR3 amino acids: CASSRPRGTGTHEQYF. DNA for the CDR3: TGTGCCAGCAGTCGCCCTCGGGGGACAGGGACTCACGAGCAGTACTTC.

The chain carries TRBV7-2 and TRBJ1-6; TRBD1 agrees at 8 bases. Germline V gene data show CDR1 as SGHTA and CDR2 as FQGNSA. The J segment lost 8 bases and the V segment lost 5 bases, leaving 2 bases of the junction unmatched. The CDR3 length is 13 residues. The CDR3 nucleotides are TGTGCCAGCAGCGACAGGGGTGATTCACCCCTCCACTTT. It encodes CASSDRGDSPLHF.

This CDR3 reads CASSLAYDRGNEKLFF. The CDR3 nucleotides read TGTGCCAGCAGCTTAGCGTACGACAGGGGAAATGAAAAACTGTTTTTT. The V gene is TRBV11-2, the J gene TRBJ1-4, with 8 bases fitting TRBD1. Trimming removed 1 base from V and 5 bases from J; junction bases left unmatched: 6. This CDR3 comprises 16 residues. Germline loops: CDR1 SGHAT, CDR2 FQNNGV.

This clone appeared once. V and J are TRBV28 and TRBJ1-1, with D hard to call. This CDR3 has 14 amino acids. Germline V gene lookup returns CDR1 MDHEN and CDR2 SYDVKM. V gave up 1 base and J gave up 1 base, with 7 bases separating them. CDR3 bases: TGTGCCAGCAGTTTATTATCGAGGAACACTGAAGCTTTCTTT. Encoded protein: CASSLLSRNTEAFF.

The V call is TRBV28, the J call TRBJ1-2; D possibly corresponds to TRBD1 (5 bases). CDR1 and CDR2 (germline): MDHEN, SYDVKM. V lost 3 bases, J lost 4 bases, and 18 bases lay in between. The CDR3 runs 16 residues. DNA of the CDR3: TGTGCCAGCAGTTTCCATCCTGAGGGGTCTATCTATGGCTACACCTTC. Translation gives CASSFHPEGSIYGYTF.

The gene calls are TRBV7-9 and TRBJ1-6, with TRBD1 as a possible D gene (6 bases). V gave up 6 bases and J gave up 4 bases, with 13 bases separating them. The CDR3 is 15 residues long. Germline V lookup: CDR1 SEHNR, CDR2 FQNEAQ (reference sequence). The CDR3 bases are TGTGCCAGCAGACCGAAGGACAGTTATAATTCACCCCTCCACTTT. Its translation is CASRPKDSYNSPLHF.

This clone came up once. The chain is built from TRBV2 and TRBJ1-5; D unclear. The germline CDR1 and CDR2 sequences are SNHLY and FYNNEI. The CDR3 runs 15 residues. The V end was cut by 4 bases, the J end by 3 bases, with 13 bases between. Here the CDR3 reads CASSGMANPNQPQHF. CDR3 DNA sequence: TGTGCCAGCAGTGGGATGGCGAACCCCAATCAGCCCCAGCATTTT.

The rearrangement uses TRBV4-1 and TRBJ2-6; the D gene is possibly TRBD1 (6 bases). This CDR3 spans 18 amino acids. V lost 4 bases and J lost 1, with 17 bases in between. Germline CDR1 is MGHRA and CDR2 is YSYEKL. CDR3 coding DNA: TGCGCCAGCAGCCCACGGATTGGACAGATTTCTGGGGCCAACGTCCTGACTTTC. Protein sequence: CASSPRIGQISGANVLTF.

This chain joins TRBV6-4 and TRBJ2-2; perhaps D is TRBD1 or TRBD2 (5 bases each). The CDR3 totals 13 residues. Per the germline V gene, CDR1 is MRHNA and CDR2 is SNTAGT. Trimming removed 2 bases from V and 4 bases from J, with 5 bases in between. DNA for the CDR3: TGTGCCAGCAGTGACGGGGGCACCGGGGAGCTGTTTTTT. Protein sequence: CASSDGGTGELFF.

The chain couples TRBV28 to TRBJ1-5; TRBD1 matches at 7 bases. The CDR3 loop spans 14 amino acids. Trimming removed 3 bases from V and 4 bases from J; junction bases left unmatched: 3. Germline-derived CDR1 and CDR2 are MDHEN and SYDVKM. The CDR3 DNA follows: TGTGCCAGCAGTTTGGGACAGTTTAATCAGCCCCAGCATTTT. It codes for CASSLGQFNQPQHF.

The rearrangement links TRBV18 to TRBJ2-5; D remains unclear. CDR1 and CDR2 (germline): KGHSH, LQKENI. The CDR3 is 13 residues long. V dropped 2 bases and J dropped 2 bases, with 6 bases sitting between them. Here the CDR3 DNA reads TGTGCCAGCTCACCATCAGGACAAGAGACCCAGTACTTC. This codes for CASSPSGQETQYF. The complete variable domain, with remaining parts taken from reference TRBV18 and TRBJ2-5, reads NAGVMQNPRHLVRRRGQEARLRCSPMKGHSHVYWYRQLPEEGLKFMVYLQKENIIDESGMPKERFSAEFPKEGPSILRIQQVVRGDSAAYFCASSPSGQETQYFGPGTRLLVL.

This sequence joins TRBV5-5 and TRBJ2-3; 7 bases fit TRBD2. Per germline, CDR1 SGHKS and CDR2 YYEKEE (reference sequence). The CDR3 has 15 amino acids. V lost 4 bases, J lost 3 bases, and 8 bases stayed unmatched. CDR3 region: CASSTRWEGTDTQYF. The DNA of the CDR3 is TGTGCCAGCAGCACCCGCTGGGAGGGGACAGATACGCAGTATTTT.